The 17 T cell receptor beta chains below all came from one sample that was sequenced in a study of blood T cell repertoires in COVID-19. The table came from immunoSEQ multiplex PCR; TCRdb's copy has only in-frame clones and leaves some out. Of roughly 200,000 clones listed, 70% to 90% are singletons. The sequencing sample was made of peripheral blood. Receptors originate from a human donor with active or convalescent COVID-19. The donor label of this sample is uncertain.

This chain connects TRBV11-2 to TRBJ2-1; TRBD2 matches at 9 bases. This CDR3 spans 17 amino acids. From germline, CDR1 is SGHAT and CDR2 FQNNGV. The ends lost 1 base at V and 0 bases at J; junction bases unmatched: 4. CDR3 nucleotide sequence: TGTGCCAGCAGCTTAGTGTTTAGCGGGAGCTCCTACAATGAGCAGTTCTTC. Residues: CASSLVFSGSSYNEQFF.

J is TRBJ2-7 and V is TRBV7-2, with D maybe TRBD1 (5 bases). The CDR3 spans 14 residues. V lost 7 bases and J lost 5, with 18 bases in between. Germline CDR1 SGHTA, CDR2 FQGNSA. The CDR3 loop is CASNQGTVANEQYF. The CDR3 nucleotides read TGTGCCAGCAATCAGGGTACCGTGGCAAACGAGCAGTACTTC.

A few counts support this clone. The chain links TRBV29-1 to TRBJ2-7, with 8 bases that match TRBD2. Germline CDR1 and CDR2: SQVTM and ANQGSEA. J was trimmed by 0 bases and V by 3 bases; bases with no gene match: 7. CDR3 length: 15 residues. DNA for the CDR3: TGCAGCGTTGACCTACTAGCGGCGAGCTCCTACGAGCAGTACTTC. It is translated as CSVDLLAASSYEQYF.

The chain has TRBV28 and TRBJ1-4; possibly TRBD1 for D (5 bases). The CDR3 extends over 14 amino acids. From germline, CDR1 is MDHEN and CDR2 SYDVKM. The germline V and J ends were trimmed by 6 bases and 4 bases, with 12 bases remaining between them. CDR3 amino acids: CASSPPGGNEKLFF. The CDR3 DNA reads as TGTGCCAGCAGCCCCCCCGGGGGTAATGAAAAACTGTTTTTT.

This clone was counted between two and nine times. The rearrangement uses TRBV29-1 and TRBJ2-3; no reliable D call. There are 12 residues in the CDR3. Per germline, CDR1 SQVTM and CDR2 ANQGSEA. Trimming took 7 bases from V and 1 from J, leaving 9 bases between them. Written as DNA, the CDR3 is TGCAGCGCTGTTCCCGGCACAGATACGCAGTATTTT. This encodes CSAVPGTDTQYF.

The V gene is TRBV12-2, the J gene TRBJ2-1; the D call in the table, TRBD2, was not verified against the DNA. TRBV12-2 is an annotated pseudogene. The CDR3 is 15 amino acids. For the CDR3, the DNA is TGTGCAAGTCGCTTAGCGGGAGGAGGGGTCAATGAGCAGTTCTTC. It encodes CASRLAGGGVNEQFF.

The rearrangement links TRBV11-2 to TRBJ1-2; 10 positions match TRBD1. This CDR3 comprises 15 residues. Germline CDR1 and CDR2: SGHAT and FQNNGV. V was pared by 3 bases and J by 4 bases, with 5 bases of the junction left unmatched. The CDR3 loop is CASSFGTGETYGYTF. The CDR3 coding sequence is TGTGCCAGCAGCTTTGGGACAGGGGAGACCTATGGCTACACCTTC. Full variable domain (remainder filled in from reference TRBV11-2 and TRBJ1-2): EAGVAQSPRYKIIEKRQSVAFWCNPISGHATLYWYQQILGQGPKLLIQFQNNGVVDDSQLPKDRFSAERLKGVDSTLKIQPAKLEDSAVYLCASSFGTGETYGYTFGSGTRLTVV.

This chain links TRBV5-4 with TRBJ2-7; unclear D gene. The CDR3 contains 15 residues. Germline values: CDR1 SGHNT, CDR2 YYREEE (reference sequence). V was shortened by 5 bases and J by 6 bases, with 21 bases between the two germline ends. CDR3 protein: CASSLPHPPGGEQYF. The CDR3 nucleotides read TGTGCCAGCAGTCTGCCCCACCCCCCCGGTGGCGAGCAGTACTTC.

The J gene is TRBJ2-1, the V gene TRBV24-1; 13 nucleotides line up with TRBD2. The V segment lost 4 bases and the J segment 15 bases; nucleotides outside the gene matches: 5. This CDR3 contains 13 residues. The germline CDR1 and CDR2 sequences are KGHDR and SFDVKD. CDR3 DNA sequence: TGTGCCACCAGTGACTTGACTAGCGGGGGGATGTTCTTC. Protein: CATSDLTSGGMFF.

This clone was observed once. The chain has TRBV7-9 and TRBJ2-5, with D maybe TRBD2 (6 bases). Germline V gene lookup returns CDR1 SEHNR and CDR2 FQNEAQ (reference sequence). Trimming removed 6 bases at V and 5 bases at J, with 16 bases between. There are 14 residues in the CDR3. CDR3 protein: CASRIAGKGETQYF. As DNA, the CDR3 is TGTGCCAGCAGAATCGCGGGGAAGGGGGAGACCCAGTACTTC.

For the CDR3, the DNA is TGTGCCAGCAGTTCCCCGGGGGAGACAGGGGAGAACTATGGCTACACCTTC. This codes for CASSSPGETGENYGYTF. The chain is built from TRBV28 and TRBJ1-2, with 8 bases lining up with TRBD1. V gave up 4 bases and J gave up 2 bases; unmatched junction bases: 12. The length of the CDR3 is 17 residues. CDR1 is MDHEN, CDR2 SYDVKM, per germline.

The V gene is TRBV5-1, the J gene TRBJ2-5; weak D call: TRBD1 (5 bases). The CDR3 extends over 14 amino acids. Per the germline V gene, CDR1 is SGHRS and CDR2 is YFSETQ. Trimming removed 4 bases at V and 4 bases at J, with 14 bases between. This chain's CDR3 is CASSPDTNGETQYF. DNA for the CDR3: TGCGCCAGCAGCCCGGACACTAATGGAGAGACCCAGTACTTC. Full variable domain (missing parts from reference TRBV5-1 and TRBJ2-5): KAGVTQTPRYLIKTRGQQVTLSCSPISGHRSVSWYQQTPGQGLQFLFEYFSETQRNKGNFPGRFSGRQFSNSRSEMNVSTLELGDSALYLCASSPDTNGETQYFGPGTRLLVL.

V usage is TRBV24-1 and J usage is TRBJ1-4; 9 nucleotides agree with TRBD1. This CDR3 has 17 amino acids. Per the germline V gene, CDR1 is KGHDR and CDR2 is SFDVKD. V lost 3 bases to trimming and J lost 7 bases; unmatched junction nucleotides: 11. The CDR3 here is CATSDVQGQGLGEKLFF. CDR3 DNA sequence: TGTGCCACCAGTGATGTTCAAGGACAGGGGCTAGGTGAAAAACTGTTTTTT.

The gene calls are TRBV10-2 and TRBJ2-2, with a weak D call TRBD1 (5 bases). The CDR3 consists of 22 residues. V was trimmed by 0 bases and J by 6 bases, leaving 32 bases between them. Germline loops: CDR1 WSHSY, CDR2 SAAADI. The CDR3 loop reads CASSESRQPTLRSFLAPGELFF. Written as DNA, the CDR3 is TGCGCCAGCAGTGAGTCTAGACAGCCGACACTCCGAAGTTTTTTAGCCCCCGGGGAGCTGTTTTTT.

The J gene is TRBJ1-4, the V gene TRBV6-5; TRBD1 matches 7 bases. CDR3 length: 13 residues. CDR1 is MNHEY, CDR2 SVGAGI, per germline. V lost 7 bases to trimming and J lost 7 bases; unmatched junction nucleotides: 6. CDR3 amino acids: CASTDRESEKLFF. The CDR3, as DNA: TGTGCCAGCACCGACAGGGAGAGTGAAAAACTGTTTTTT.

In DNA form, the CDR3 reads TGCGCCAGCAGCCAAGAGGGAGGCTACGAGCAGTACTTC. Translated, it gives CASSQEGGYEQYF. The chain uses TRBV4-1 and TRBJ2-7; D perhaps matches TRBD2 (6 bases). V was cut by 0 bases and J by 3 bases, with 6 bases left in between. Germline values: CDR1 MGHRA, CDR2 YSYEKL. The CDR3 spans 13 residues.

This clone was picked up a small number of times. This chain links TRBV4-1 with TRBJ1-6; no firm D call. Germline CDR1 reads MGHRA; CDR2 reads YSYEKL. CDR3 size: 16 residues. The ends were cut back, 0 bases at V and 4 bases at J, with 10 bases in the middle. Here the CDR3 reads CASSQDWTTYNSPLHF. The CDR3 coding sequence is TGCGCCAGCAGCCAAGACTGGACTACATATAATTCACCCCTCCACTTT.